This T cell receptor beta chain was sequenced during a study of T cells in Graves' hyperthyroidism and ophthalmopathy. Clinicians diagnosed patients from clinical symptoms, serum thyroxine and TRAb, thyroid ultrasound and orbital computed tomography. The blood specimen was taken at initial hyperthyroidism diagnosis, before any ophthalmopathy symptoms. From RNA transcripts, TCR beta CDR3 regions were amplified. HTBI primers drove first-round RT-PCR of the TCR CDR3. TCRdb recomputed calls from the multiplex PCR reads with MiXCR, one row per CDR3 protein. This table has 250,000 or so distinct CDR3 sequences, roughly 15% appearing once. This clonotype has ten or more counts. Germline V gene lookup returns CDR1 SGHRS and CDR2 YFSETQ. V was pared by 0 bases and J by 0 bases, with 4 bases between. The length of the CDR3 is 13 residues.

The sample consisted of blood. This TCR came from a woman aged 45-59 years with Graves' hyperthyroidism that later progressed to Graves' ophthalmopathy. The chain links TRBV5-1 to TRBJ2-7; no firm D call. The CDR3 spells CASSLAASYEQYF. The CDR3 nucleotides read TGCGCCAGCAGCTTGGCGGCCTCCTACGAGCAGTACTTC.